This T cell receptor (beta chain) is from a study of cytomegalovirus exposure and HLA in healthy donors. Generated by immunoSEQ multiplex PCR, the TCRdb table keeps only in-frame clones and is missing some. The table lists 130,000 or so clones, 89% of them singletons. The donors were members of the validation cohort, which comprised under 150 subjects and was separate from the first cohort of 600 to 800 subjects. There are 14 residues in the CDR3. The V gene end was trimmed by 6 bases and the J gene end by 0 bases; junction bases not matched to a gene: 5. From germline, CDR1 is MDHEN and CDR2 SYDVKM.

Sequenced: PBMCs. V gene TRBV28 combines with J gene TRBJ2-7; 7 bases are shared with TRBD1. The receptor was derived from a woman younger than 35 in good health and CMV-seropositive. The CDR3, as DNA: TGTGCCAGCAGAGACGACAGGGCCTCCTACGAGCAGTACTTC. Its translation is CASRDDRASYEQYF.